This is a list of T cell receptor beta chains from one sample in a study of response to subunit inactivated influenza vaccine. TCRdb recomputed calls from the RT-PCR reads with MiXCR, one row per CDR3 protein. The sample shows around 710,000 distinct CDR3 sequences, about 15% of them seen only once. Here the sequenced sample was PBMCs from blood, taken 14 days before vaccination. The receptors here all came from a man aged 50 to 60 who received an inactivated influenza vaccine. Both conserved end residues are part of each CDR3. D genes are given only for firm matches.

d_call v_call cdr3_aa
NA TRBV10-3 CAIKGNLNTEAFF
NA TRBV6-5 CASSYSAGRSGANVLTF
TRBD2 TRBV27 CASSPFSSGSLYNEQFF
TRBD2 TRBV7-9 CASSLAPPSGGAEQYF
NA TRBV7-8 CASSPSLSGANVLTF
NA TRBV4-3 CASSQAALNTGELFF
NA TRBV12-3/TRBV12-4 CASSLGSGRQETQYF
NA TRBV12-3/TRBV12-4 CASSLVGTKNTEAFF
TRBD2 TRBV3-1 CASSRGEGYEQYF
NA TRBV9 CASSVGVYDTEAFF
NA TRBV5-1 CASSLFIQGPGELFF
TRBD2 TRBV12-3/TRBV12-4 CASRALAGGRADTQYF
TRBD1 TRBV29-1 CSVSQGENTEAFF
TRBD2 TRBV5-5 CASTRLAGDYNEQFF
NA TRBV18 CASSPAGNEQYF
NA TRBV6-6 CATHRDSRETQYF
TRBD1 TRBV28 CASSSPGTASKPQHF
NA TRBV11-2 CASSLDGVSADTQYF
NA TRBV5-1 CASSKLGDTGELFF